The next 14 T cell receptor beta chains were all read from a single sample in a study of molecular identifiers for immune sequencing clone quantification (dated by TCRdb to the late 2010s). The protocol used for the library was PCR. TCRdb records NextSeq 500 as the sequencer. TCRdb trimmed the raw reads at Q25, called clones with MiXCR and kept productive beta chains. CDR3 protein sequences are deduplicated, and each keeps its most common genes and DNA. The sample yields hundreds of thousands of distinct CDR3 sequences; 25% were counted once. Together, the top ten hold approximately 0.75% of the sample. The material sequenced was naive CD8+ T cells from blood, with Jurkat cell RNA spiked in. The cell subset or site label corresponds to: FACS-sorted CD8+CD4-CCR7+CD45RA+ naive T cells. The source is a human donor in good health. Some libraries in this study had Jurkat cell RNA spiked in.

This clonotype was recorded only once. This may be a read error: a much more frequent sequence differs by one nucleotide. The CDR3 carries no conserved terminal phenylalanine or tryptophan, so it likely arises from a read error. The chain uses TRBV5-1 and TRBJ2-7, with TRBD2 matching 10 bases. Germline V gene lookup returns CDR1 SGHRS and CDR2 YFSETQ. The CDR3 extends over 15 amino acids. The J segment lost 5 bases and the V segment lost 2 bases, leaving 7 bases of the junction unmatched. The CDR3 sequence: CASSLRLAGVNEQYL. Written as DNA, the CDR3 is TGCGCCAGCAGCTTAAGGCTAGCGGGAGTCAACGAGCAGTACCTC.

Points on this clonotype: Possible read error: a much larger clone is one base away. The CDR3 nucleotides read TGCAGTGCTAGAGAGGATTGGGGGTTCCTAGACGAGCAGTACTTC. This encodes CSAREDWGFLDEQYF. The chain has TRBV20-1 and TRBJ2-7, with D perhaps given as TRBD1 or TRBD2 (5 bases each). Germline V gene lookup returns CDR1 DFQATT and CDR2 SNEGSKA (reference sequence). Trimming pared 0 bases from V and 5 bases from J, leaving 17 bases between. This CDR3 has 15 amino acids.

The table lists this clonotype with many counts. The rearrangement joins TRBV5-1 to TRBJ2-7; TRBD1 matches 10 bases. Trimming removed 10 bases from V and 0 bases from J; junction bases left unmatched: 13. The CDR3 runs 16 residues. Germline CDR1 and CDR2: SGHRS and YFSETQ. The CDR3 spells CAGRDRGVAISYEQYF. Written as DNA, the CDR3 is TGCGCCGGAAGGGACAGGGGCGTCGCGATCTCCTACGAGCAGTACTTC.

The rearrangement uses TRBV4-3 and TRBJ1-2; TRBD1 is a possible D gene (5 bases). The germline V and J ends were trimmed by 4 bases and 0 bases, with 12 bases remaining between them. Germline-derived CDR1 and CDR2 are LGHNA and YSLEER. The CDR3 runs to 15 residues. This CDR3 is CASSPSAGPNYGYTF. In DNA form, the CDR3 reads TGCGCCAGCAGCCCCTCCGCAGGGCCTAACTATGGCTACACCTTC.

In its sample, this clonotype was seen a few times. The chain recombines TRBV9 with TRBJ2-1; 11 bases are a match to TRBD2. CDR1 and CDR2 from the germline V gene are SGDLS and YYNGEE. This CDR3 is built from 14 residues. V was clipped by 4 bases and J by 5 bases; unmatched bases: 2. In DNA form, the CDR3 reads TGTGCCAGCAGCCGACTAGCGGGAAACAATGAGCAGTTCTTC. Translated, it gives CASSRLAGNNEQFF. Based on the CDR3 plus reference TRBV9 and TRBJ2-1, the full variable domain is DSGVTQTPKHLITATGQRVTLRCSPRSGDLSVYWYQQSLDQGLQFLIQYYNGEERAKGNILERFSAQQFPDLHSELNLSSLELGDSALYFCASSRLAGNNEQFFGPGTRLTVL.

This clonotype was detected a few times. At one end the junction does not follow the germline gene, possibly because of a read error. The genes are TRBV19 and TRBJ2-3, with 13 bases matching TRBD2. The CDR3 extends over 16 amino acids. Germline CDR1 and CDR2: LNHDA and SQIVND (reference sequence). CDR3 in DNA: TGTGCCAGTACCGCGGGACTAGCGGGGTTCACAAATACGCAGTATTTT. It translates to CASTAGLAGFTNTQYF.

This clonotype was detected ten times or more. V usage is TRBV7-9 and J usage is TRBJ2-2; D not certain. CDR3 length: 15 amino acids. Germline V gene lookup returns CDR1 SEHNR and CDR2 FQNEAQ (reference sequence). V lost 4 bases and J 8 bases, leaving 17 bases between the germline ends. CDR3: CASSWSDILSGELFF. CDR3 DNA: TGTGCCAGCAGCTGGTCTGACATCCTTAGTGGGGAGCTGTTTTTT.

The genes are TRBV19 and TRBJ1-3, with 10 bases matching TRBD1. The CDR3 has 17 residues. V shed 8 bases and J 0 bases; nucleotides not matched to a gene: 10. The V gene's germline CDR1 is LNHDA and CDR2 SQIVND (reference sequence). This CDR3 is CASYDRDRGGSGNTIYF. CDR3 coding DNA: TGTGCCAGTTACGACCGGGACAGGGGAGGCTCTGGAAACACCATATATTTT.

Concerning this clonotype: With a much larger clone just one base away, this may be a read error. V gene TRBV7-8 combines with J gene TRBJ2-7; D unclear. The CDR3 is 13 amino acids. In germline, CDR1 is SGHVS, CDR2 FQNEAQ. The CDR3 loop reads CANSLGPPDEQYF. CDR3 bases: TGTGCCAACAGCTTAGGGCCCCCGGACGAGCAGTACTTC.

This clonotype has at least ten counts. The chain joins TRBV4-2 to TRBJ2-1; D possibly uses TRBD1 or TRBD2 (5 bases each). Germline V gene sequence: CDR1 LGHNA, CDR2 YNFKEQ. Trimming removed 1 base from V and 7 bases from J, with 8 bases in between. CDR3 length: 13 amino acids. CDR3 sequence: CASSQGWGNEQFF. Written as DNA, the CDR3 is TGTGCCAGCAGCCAAGGTTGGGGGAATGAGCAGTTCTTC.

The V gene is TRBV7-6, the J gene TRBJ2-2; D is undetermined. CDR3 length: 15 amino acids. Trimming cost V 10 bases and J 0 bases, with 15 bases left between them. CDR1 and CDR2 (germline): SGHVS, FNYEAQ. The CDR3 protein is CAINFRLANTGELFF. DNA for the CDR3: TGTGCCATCAATTTTAGGCTAGCGAACACCGGGGAGCTGTTTTTT. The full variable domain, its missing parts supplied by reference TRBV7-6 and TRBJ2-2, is GAGVSQSPRYKVTKRGQDVALRCDPISGHVSLYWYRQALGQGPEFLTYFNYEAQQDKSGLPNDRFSAERPEGSISTLTIQRTEQRDSAMYRCAINFRLANTGELFFGEGSRLTVL.

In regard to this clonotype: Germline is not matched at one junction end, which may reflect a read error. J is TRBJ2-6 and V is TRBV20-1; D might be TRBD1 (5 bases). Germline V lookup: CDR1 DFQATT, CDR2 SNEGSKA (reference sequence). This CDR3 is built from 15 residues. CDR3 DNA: TGCAGTGCCCTGGACATCGTCTCTGGGGCCGACGTCCTGACTTTC. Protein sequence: CSALDIVSGADVLTF.

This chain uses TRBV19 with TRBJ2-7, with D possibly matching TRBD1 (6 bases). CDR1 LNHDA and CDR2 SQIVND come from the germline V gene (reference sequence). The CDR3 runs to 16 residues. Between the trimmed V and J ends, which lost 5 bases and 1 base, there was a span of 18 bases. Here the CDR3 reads CASSPSTGAGSYEQYF. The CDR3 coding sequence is TGTGCCAGTAGTCCCTCGACAGGCGCCGGATCCTACGAGCAGTACTTC.

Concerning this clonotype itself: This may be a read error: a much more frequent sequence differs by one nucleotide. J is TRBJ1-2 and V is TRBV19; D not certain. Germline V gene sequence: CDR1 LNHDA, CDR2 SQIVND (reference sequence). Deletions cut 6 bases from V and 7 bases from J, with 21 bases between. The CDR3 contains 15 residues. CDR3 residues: CASRITRPPTTGYTF. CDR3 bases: TGTGCCAGTAGAATCACTCGCCCCCCGACGACTGGCTACACCTTC. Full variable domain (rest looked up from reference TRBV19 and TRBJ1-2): DGGITQSPKYLFRKEGQNVTLSCEQNLNHDAMYWYRQDPGQGLRLIYYSQIVNDFQKGDIAEGYSVSREKKESFPLTVTSAQKNPTAFYLCASRITRPPTTGYTFGSGTRLTVV.